A single sample gave rise to the 8 T cell receptor beta chains below, sequenced in a study of OX40 agonist ivuxolimab in advanced cancers. Libraries were prepared by immunoSEQ multiplex PCR; TCRdb keeps only in-frame clonotypes and omits some of them. The sample includes about 65,000 clones, 87% seen only once; the top ten take 0.38%. Sequenced material: CD4+ or CD8+ T cells sorted from blood, taken in a trial of the OX40 agonist ivuxolimab. These receptors came from an adult with an advanced solid tumor such as melanoma, head and neck, liver or kidney cancer.

The gene calls are TRBV4-1 and TRBJ1-3; TRBD1 agrees at 12 bases. The germline V gene encodes CDR1 MGHRA and CDR2 YSYEKL. The CDR3 spans 20 residues. Trimming took 3 bases from V and 4 from J; bases not matched to a gene: 16. The CDR3 protein is CASSHQMGQGATAGGNTIYF. In DNA, the CDR3 is TGCGCCAGCAGCCACCAAATGGGACAGGGGGCGACCGCCGGGGGAAACACCATATATTTT.

The chain combines TRBV19 with TRBJ2-2, with 7 bases lining up with TRBD1. CDR3 length: 14 residues. V was pared by 9 bases and J by 1 base, with 5 bases of the junction left unmatched. The germline V gene encodes CDR1 LNHDA and CDR2 SQIVND (reference sequence). CDR3 bases: TGTGCCAGCGACAGGACAGGGAACACCGGGGAGCTGTTTTTT. Translated, it gives CASDRTGNTGELFF.

The chain uses TRBV11-2 and TRBJ2-7; possible D gene TRBD1, 5 bases. Per the germline V gene, CDR1 is SGHAT and CDR2 is FQNNGV. The CDR3 extends over 15 amino acids. Trimming pared 1 base from V and 3 bases from J, leaving 13 bases between. CDR3 sequence (DNA): TGTGCCAGCAGCTTAGGGGCAGGGCAAAGCTACGAGCAGTACTTC. Amino acids: CASSLGAGQSYEQYF.

V gene TRBV6-9 combines with J gene TRBJ2-1, with TRBD2 matching 10 bases. The germline V gene encodes CDR1 MNHGY and CDR2 SVAAGI. V trimming: 6 bases; J trimming: 1 base; junction bases outside the gene matches: 6. The CDR3 contains 16 residues. The chain's CDR3 is CASSSGLAASYNEQFF. Written as DNA, the CDR3 is TGTGCCAGCAGCAGCGGACTAGCGGCATCCTACAATGAGCAGTTCTTC.

This rearrangement joins TRBV6-1 to TRBJ1-2; TRBD1 matches at 7 bases. The germline gives CDR1 MNHNS, CDR2 SASEGT. The V gene end was trimmed by 7 bases and the J gene end by 4 bases; junction bases not matched to a gene: 12. CDR3 length: 15 residues. As DNA, the CDR3 is TGTGCCAGCATACGCGTCGGGACAGCTACCTATGGCTACACCTTC. Protein sequence: CASIRVGTATYGYTF.

Remarks on this clone: This specimen includes other DNA sequences encoding the same CDR3. The V gene is TRBV5-1, the J gene TRBJ2-5; possibly TRBD1 or TRBD2 for D (5 bases each). Per germline, CDR1 SGHRS and CDR2 YFSETQ. V was clipped by 0 bases and J by 2 bases, with 8 bases between them. CDR3 length equals 14 residues. CDR3 sequence: CASSLGGTQETQYF. CDR3 sequence (DNA): TGCGCCAGCAGCTTGGGAGGGACGCAAGAGACCCAGTACTTC.

The chain has TRBV10-1 and TRBJ2-5; D is uncertain. V was cut by 2 bases and J by 7 bases, with 11 bases left in between. Germline CDR1 reads WNHNN; CDR2 reads SYGVQD (reference sequence). The CDR3 length is 13 residues. CDR3 region: CASSERSVGTQYF. CDR3 DNA: TGCGCCAGCAGTGAGAGGTCGGTTGGGACCCAGTACTTC.

The chain couples TRBV4-1 to TRBJ2-7, with 10 bases aligning to TRBD1. CDR1 is MGHRA, CDR2 YSYEKL, per germline. The trim removed 4 bases at V and 3 bases at J, leaving 6 bases unmatched. This CDR3 spans 15 amino acids. The CDR3 coding sequence is TGCGCCAGCAGCCTTACGACAGGGGGCAACTACGAGCAGTACTTC. It translates to CASSLTTGGNYEQYF.